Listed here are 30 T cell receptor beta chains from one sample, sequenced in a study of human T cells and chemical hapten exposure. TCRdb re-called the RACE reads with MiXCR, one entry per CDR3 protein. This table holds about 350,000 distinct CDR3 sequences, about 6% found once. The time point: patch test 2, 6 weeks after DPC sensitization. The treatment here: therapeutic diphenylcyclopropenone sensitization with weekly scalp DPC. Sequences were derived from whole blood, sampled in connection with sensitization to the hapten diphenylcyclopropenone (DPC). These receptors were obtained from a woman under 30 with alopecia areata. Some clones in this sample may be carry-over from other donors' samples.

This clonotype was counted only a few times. CDR3 sequence: CSVQTSAPNTGELFF. The CDR3 DNA reads as TGCAGCGTTCAAACTAGCGCTCCGAACACCGGGGAGCTGTTTTTT. The chain has TRBV29-1 and TRBJ2-2; 7 bases match TRBD2. Germline loops: CDR1 SQVTM, CDR2 ANQGSEA. This CDR3 spans 15 amino acids. The J segment lost 0 bases and the V segment lost 5 bases, leaving 6 bases of the junction unmatched.

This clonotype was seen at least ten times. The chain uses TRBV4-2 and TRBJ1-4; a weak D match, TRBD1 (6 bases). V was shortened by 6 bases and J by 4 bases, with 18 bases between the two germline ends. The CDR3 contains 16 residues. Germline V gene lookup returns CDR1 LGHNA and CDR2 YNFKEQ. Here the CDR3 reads CASSPMAGADNEKLFF. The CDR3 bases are TGTGCCAGCAGTCCGATGGCAGGGGCAGATAATGAAAAACTGTTTTTT.

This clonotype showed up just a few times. CDR3 residues: CASSLGQGVNQPQHF. The CDR3, as DNA: TGTGCCAGCAGCTTAGGGCAGGGAGTAAATCAGCCCCAGCATTTT. V usage is TRBV7-6 and J usage is TRBJ1-5; D perhaps matches TRBD1 (5 bases). Germline CDR1 reads SGHVS; CDR2 reads FNYEAQ. The CDR3 has 15 amino acids. Trimming took 1 base from V and 4 from J, leaving 11 bases between them.

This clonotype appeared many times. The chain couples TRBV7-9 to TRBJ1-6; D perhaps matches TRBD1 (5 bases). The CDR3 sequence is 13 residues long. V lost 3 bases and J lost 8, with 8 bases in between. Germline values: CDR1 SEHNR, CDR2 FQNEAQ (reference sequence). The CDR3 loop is CASSLTDDSPLHF. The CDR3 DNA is TGTGCCAGCAGCTTGACAGATGATTCACCCCTCCACTTT.

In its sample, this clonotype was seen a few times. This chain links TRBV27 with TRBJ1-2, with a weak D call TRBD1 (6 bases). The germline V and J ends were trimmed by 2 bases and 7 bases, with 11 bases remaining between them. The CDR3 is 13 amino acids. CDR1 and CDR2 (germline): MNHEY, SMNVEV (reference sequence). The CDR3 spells CASSLTGALGYTF. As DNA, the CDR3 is TGTGCCAGCAGTTTAACGGGGGCGCTTGGCTACACCTTC.

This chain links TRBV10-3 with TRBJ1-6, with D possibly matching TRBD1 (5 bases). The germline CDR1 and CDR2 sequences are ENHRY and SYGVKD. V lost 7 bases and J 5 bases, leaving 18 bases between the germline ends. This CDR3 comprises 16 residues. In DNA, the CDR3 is TGTGCCATCACGGGGGACTCTCTGGAACATAATTCACCCCTCCACTTT. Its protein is CAITGDSLEHNSPLHF.

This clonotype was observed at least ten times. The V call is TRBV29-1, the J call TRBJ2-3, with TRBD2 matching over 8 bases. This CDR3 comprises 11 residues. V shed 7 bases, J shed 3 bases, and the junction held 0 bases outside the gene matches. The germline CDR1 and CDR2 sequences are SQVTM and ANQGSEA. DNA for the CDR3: TGCAGCGCGGGGGGGACAGATACGCAGTATTTT. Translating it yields CSAGGTDTQYF.

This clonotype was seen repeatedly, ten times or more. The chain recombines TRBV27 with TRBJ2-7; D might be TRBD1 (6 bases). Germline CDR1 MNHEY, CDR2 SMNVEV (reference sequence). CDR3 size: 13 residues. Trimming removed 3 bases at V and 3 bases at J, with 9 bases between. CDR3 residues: CASSFTGIYEQYF. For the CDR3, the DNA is TGTGCCAGCAGTTTTACAGGGATCTACGAGCAGTACTTC.

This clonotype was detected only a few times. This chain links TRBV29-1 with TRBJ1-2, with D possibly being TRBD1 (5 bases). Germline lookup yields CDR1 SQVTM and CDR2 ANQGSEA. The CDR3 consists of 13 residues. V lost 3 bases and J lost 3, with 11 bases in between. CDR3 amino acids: CSVDEGQHYGYTF. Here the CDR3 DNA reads TGCAGCGTTGATGAGGGGCAGCACTATGGCTACACCTTC.

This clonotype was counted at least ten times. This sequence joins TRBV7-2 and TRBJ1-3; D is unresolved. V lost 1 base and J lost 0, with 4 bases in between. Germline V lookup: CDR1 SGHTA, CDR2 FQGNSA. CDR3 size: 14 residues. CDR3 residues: CASSLVRSGNTIYF. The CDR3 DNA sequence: TGTGCCAGCAGCTTAGTCCGCTCTGGAAACACCATATATTTT. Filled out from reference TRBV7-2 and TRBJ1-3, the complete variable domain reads GAGVSQSPSNKVTEKGKDVELRCDPISGHTALYWYRQSLGQGLEFLIYFQGNSAPDKSGLPSDRFSAERTGGSVSTLTIQRTQQEDSAVYLCASSLVRSGNTIYFGEGSWLTVV.

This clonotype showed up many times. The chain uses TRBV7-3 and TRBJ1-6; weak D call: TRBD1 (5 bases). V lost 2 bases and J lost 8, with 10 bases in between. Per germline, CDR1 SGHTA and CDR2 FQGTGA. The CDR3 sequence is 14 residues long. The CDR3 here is CASSLGMGDSPLHF. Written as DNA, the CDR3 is TGTGCCAGCAGCTTAGGGATGGGGGATTCACCCCTCCACTTT.

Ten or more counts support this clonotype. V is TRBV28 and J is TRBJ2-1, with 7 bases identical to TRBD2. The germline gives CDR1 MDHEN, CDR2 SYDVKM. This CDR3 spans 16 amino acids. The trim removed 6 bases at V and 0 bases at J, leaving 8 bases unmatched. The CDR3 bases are TGTGCCAGCAGGAGACCCGGGGGGACCTCCTACAATGAGCAGTTCTTC. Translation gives CASRRPGGTSYNEQFF.

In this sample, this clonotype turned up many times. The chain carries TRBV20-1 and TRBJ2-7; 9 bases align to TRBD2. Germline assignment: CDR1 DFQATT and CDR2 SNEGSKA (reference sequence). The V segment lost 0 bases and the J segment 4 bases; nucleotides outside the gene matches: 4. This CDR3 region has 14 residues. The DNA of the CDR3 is TGCAGTGCTAGAGATCAAACTAGCGGGTACGAGCAGTACTTC. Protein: CSARDQTSGYEQYF.

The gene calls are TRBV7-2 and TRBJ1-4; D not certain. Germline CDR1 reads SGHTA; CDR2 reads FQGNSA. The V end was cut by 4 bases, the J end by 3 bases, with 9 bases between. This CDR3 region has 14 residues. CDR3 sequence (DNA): TGTGCCAGCAGCTCCAGAGCCTCTAATGAAAAACTGTTTTTT. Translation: CASSSRASNEKLFF.

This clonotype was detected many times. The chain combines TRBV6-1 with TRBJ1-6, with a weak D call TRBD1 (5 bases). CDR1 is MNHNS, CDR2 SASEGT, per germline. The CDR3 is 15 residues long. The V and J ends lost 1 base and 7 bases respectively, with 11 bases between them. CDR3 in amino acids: CASSEVPGQNSPLHF. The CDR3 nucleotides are TGTGCCAGCAGTGAAGTACCAGGACAAAATTCACCCCTCCACTTT.

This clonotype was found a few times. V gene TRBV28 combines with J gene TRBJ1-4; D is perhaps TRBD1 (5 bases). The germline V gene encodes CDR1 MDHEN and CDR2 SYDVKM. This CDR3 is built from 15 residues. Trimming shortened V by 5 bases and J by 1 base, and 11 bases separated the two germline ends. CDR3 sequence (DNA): TGTGCCAGCAGTCCCGAGACAGTAACTAATGAAAAACTGTTTTTT. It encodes CASSPETVTNEKLFF.

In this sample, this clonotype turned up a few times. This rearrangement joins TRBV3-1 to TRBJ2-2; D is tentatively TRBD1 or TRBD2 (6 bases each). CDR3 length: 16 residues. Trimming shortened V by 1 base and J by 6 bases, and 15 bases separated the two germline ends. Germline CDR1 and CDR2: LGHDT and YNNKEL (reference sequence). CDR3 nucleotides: TGTGCCAGCAGCCAAGTGGCAGGGGAGGTCTCCGGGGAGCTGTTTTTT. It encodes CASSQVAGEVSGELFF.

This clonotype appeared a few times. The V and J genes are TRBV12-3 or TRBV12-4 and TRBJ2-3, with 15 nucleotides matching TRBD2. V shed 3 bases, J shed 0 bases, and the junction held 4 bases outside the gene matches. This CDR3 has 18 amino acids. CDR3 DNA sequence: TGTGCCAGCAGTTTGGGACTAGCGGGGGGCCGAAGCACAGATACGCAGTATTTT. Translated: CASSLGLAGGRSTDTQYF.

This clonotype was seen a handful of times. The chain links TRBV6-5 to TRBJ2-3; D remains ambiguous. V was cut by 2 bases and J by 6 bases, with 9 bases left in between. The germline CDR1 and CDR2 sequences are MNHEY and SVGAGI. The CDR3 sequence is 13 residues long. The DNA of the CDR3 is TGTGCCAGCAGTTACCGCATGGGGGATACGCAGTATTTT. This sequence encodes CASSYRMGDTQYF.

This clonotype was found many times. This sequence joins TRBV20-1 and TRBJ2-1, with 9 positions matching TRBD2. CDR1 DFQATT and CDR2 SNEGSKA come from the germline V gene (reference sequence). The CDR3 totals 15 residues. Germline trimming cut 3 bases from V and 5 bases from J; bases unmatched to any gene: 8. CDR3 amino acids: CSASGRGGLDNEQFF. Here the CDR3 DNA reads TGCAGTGCTAGTGGGCGGGGGGGCCTCGACAATGAGCAGTTCTTC.

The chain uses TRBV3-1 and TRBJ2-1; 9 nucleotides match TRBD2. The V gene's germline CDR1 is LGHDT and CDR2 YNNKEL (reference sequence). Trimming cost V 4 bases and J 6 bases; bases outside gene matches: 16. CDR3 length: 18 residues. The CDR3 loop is CASSPRFWRAGGGNEQFF. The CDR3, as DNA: TGTGCCAGCAGCCCCCGGTTCTGGAGAGCGGGGGGAGGCAATGAGCAGTTCTTC.

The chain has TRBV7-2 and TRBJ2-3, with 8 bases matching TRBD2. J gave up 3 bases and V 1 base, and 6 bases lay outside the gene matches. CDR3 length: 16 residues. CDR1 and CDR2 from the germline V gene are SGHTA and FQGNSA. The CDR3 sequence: CASSLGGTSSTDTQYF. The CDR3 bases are TGTGCCAGCAGCTTAGGCGGGACTAGTAGTACAGATACGCAGTATTTT.

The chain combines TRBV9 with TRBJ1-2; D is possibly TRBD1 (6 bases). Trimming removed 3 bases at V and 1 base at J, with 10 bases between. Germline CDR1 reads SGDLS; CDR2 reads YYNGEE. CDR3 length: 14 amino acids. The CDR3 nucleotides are TGTGCCAGCAGCGCAACAGGGATTAACTATGGCTACACCTTC. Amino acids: CASSATGINYGYTF.

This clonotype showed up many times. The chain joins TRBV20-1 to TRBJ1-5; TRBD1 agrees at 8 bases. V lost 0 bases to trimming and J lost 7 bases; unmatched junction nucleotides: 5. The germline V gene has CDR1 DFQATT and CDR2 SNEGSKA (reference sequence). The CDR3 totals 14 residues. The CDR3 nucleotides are TGCAGTGCTAGAGACTTCACAGGGGGACAGCCCCAGCATTTT. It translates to CSARDFTGGQPQHF.

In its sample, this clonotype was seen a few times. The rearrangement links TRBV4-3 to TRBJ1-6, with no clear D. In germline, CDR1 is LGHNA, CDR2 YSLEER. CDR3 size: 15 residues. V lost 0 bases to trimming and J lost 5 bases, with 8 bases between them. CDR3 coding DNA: TGCGCCAGCAGCCAAGATTACCGGCATAATTCACCCCTCCACTTT. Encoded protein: CASSQDYRHNSPLHF.

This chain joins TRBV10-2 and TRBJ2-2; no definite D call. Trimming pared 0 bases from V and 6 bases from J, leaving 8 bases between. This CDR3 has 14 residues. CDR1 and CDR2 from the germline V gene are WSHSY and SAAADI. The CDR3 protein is CASSESIRAGELFF. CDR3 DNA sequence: TGCGCCAGCAGTGAGTCGATACGGGCCGGGGAGCTGTTTTTT.

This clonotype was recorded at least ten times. CDR3 sequence reads: CAARTDGNQPQHF. The DNA of the CDR3 is TGTGCCGCCCGGACAGACGGCAATCAGCCCCAGCATTTT. The V call is TRBV13, the J call TRBJ1-5, with a possible D match to TRBD1 (6 bases). Trimming shortened V by 11 bases and J by 2 bases, and 13 bases separated the two germline ends. Germline assignment: CDR1 PRHDT and CDR2 FYEKMQ (reference sequence). There are 13 residues in the CDR3.

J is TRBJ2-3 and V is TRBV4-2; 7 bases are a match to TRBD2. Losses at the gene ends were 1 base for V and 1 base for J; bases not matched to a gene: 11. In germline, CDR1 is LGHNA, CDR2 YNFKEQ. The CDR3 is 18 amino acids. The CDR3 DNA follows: TGTGCCAGCAGCCAAGTACTAACGGTCGGACTAGGCACAGATACGCAGTATTTT. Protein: CASSQVLTVGLGTDTQYF.

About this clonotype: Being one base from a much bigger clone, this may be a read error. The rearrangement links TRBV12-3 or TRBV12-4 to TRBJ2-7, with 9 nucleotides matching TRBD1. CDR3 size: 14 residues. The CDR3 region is CAGSPGQGVYEQYF. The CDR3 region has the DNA TGTGCCGGCAGTCCGGGACAGGGAGTCTACGAGCAGTACTTC.

CDR3 sequence reads: CASSRSIGATRRETQYF. The DNA of the CDR3 is TGTGCCAGCAGCCGGAGCATCGGGGCGACCCGACGTGAGACCCAGTACTTC. The chain links TRBV28 to TRBJ2-5; either TRBD1 or TRBD2 may supply D (5 bases each). The CDR3 has 17 residues. V was shortened by 6 bases and J by 5 bases, with 25 bases between the two germline ends. Germline values: CDR1 MDHEN, CDR2 SYDVKM.